This TCR beta chain comes out of a study of T cell changes during pregnancy in multiple sclerosis. TCRdb keeps only in-frame clones here, not all; method: immunoSEQ multiplex PCR. The sample includes roughly 64,000 clones, around 96% of them seen just once. Germline values: CDR1 MGHRA, CDR2 YSYEKL. The V end lost 10 bases, the J end lost 4 bases, and 23 bases lay between the germline ends. CDR3 length equals 15 residues. This chain uses TRBV4-1 with TRBJ2-7; D not certain. This receptor was obtained from a female donor with multiple sclerosis, enrolled in a pregnancy study. The sample here was CD8+ T cells from peripheral blood mononuclear cells, taken after pregnancy. The CDR3 protein is CATSAKTKPSYEQYF. Here the CDR3 DNA reads TGCGCCACCTCAGCCAAGACAAAGCCGTCTTACGAGCAGTACTTC.